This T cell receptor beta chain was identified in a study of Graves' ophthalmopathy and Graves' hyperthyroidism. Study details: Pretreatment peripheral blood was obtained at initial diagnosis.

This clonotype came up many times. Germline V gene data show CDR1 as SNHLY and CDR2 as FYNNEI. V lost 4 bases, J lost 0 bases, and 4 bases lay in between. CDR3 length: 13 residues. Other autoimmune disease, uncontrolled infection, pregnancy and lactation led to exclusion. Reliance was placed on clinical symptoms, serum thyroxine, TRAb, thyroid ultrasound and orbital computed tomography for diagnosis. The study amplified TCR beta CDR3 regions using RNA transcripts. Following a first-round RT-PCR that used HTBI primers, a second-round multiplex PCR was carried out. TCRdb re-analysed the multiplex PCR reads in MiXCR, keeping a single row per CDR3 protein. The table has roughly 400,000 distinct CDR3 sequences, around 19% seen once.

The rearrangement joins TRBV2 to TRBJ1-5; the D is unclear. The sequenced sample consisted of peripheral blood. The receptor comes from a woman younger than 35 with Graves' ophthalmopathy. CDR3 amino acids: CASSADSNQPQHF. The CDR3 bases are TGTGCCAGCAGTGCAGATAGCAATCAGCCCCAGCATTTT.